These T cell receptor beta chains were read from a single sample in a study of T cell changes during pregnancy in multiple sclerosis. The table came from immunoSEQ multiplex PCR; TCRdb's copy has only in-frame clones and leaves some out. The sample has tens of thousands of clones; over 80% are singletons. Specimen: CD8+ T cells from peripheral blood mononuclear cells, collected in the third trimester of pregnancy. These receptors were collected from a female donor in good health, enrolled as a control in a pregnancy study. CDR3s include the opening cysteine and the closing phenylalanine or tryptophan. D genes are given only for firm matches. Clone sizes are given selectively: once, few, many, or a class where the clone is expanded.

v_call,d_call,clone_size,j_call,cdr3_aa,cdr3_nt
TRBV19,.,once,TRBJ1-3,CASSIPGSTGNTIYF,TGTGCCAGTAGTATCCCAGGGTCCACTGGAAACACCATATATTTT
TRBV14,.,.,TRBJ2-7,CASSPRRDNSYEQYF,TGTGCCAGCAGCCCACGCCGGGACAACTCCTACGAGCAGTACTTC
TRBV18,TRBD1,.,TRBJ1-1,CASSPDRVDDTEAFF,TGTGCCAGCTCACCGGACAGGGTGGATGACACTGAAGCTTTCTTT
TRBV9,.,.,TRBJ2-3,CASSVRGGPLTDTQYF,TGTGCCAGCAGCGTAAGAGGGGGACCTCTCACCGATACGCAGTATTTT
TRBV27,TRBD1,.,TRBJ2-7,CASRLRTGTLYEQYF,TGTGCCAGCCGACTTAGGACAGGGACCCTCTACGAGCAGTACTTC
TRBV7-8,TRBD1,.,TRBJ1-1,CASIQQGVNTEAFF,TGTGCCAGCATCCAACAGGGGGTGAACACTGAAGCTTTCTTT
TRBV6-6,.,medium-sized,TRBJ1-6,CATSRGEGAPLHF,TGTGCCACCTCAAGGGGCGAGGGGGCACCCCTCCACTTT
TRBV10-3,TRBD1,.,TRBJ1-2,CAISDRTGPNYGYTF,TGTGCCATCAGTGACCGGACAGGTCCTAACTATGGCTACACCTTC
TRBV4-2,.,.,TRBJ2-7,CASSHPAVATSYEQYF,TGTGCCAGCAGCCACCCGGCGGTTGCTACCTCCTACGAGCAGTACTTC
TRBV6-5,TRBD1,.,TRBJ1-5,CASSADRDSNQPQHF,TGTGCCAGCAGTGCGGACAGGGATAGCAATCAGCCCCAGCATTTT
TRBV19,.,.,TRBJ1-1,CASSIDLDTGEAFF,TGTGCCAGTAGTATAGATTTGGATACGGGAGAAGCTTTCTTT
TRBV6-5,TRBD1,once,TRBJ1-2,CASSRRDRGLWGYTF,TGTGCCAGCAGCCGCCGGGACAGGGGGCTGTGGGGCTACACCTTC
TRBV4-1,TRBD1,.,TRBJ1-1,CASSQVGQVPLNTEAFF,TGCGCCAGCAGCCAAGTTGGACAGGTACCACTGAACACTGAAGCTTTCTTT
TRBV2,.,.,TRBJ1-5,CASSVLGGNQPQHF,TGTGCCAGCAGTGTACTGGGAGGCAATCAGCCCCAGCATTTT
TRBV27,.,.,TRBJ1-1,CASSLSPGGEAFF,TGTGCCAGCAGTTTATCCCCTGGCGGTGAAGCTTTCTTT
TRBV19,.,once,TRBJ1-1,CASSIMAWEGEAFF,TGTGCCAGTAGTATTATGGCCTGGGAGGGTGAAGCTTTCTTT
TRBV4-3,.,.,TRBJ1-6,CASSQDFGDNSPLHF,TGCGCCAGCAGCCAAGATTTCGGGGATAATTCACCCCTCCACTTT
TRBV10-1,TRBD1,.,TRBJ2-2,CASSEYGTGSDTGELFF,TGCGCCAGCAGTGAGTATGGGACAGGGTCAGACACCGGGGAGCTGTTTTTT
TRBV4-3,.,.,TRBJ2-7,CASSQDWDLRYEQYF,TGCGCCAGCAGCCAAGATTGGGACTTGAGATACGAGCAGTACTTC
TRBV27,.,.,TRBJ1-1,CASSSGSGMNTEAFF,TGTGCCAGTAGTTCGGGTTCCGGCATGAACACTGAAGCTTTCTTT
TRBV9,.,.,TRBJ2-5,CASSVGGGLQETQYF,TGTGCCAGCAGCGTAGGAGGGGGTCTCCAAGAGACCCAGTACTTC
TRBV4-3,TRBD1,.,TRBJ1-2,CASSQGQVSYGYTF,TGCGCCAGCAGCCAGGGACAGGTTTCCTATGGCTACACCTTC
TRBV9,.,.,TRBJ1-5,CASSADSFNQPQHF,TGTGCCAGCAGCGCTGACAGTTTTAATCAGCCCCAGCATTTT
TRBV27,.,.,TRBJ2-5,CASSFYPGETQYF,TGTGCCAGCAGCTTTTACCCCGGGGAGACCCAGTACTTC
TRBV12-5,TRBD1,.,TRBJ2-7,CASARTGTDPYEQYF,TGTGCTAGTGCCCGAACCGGGACAGACCCCTACGAGCAGTACTTC
TRBV14,.,.,TRBJ1-2,CASSHGQSYGYTF,TGTGCCAGCAGCCATGGACAGAGCTATGGCTACACCTTC
TRBV9,.,.,TRBJ1-1,CASSVTGSGTEAFF,TGTGCCAGCAGCGTGACAGGTAGTGGCACTGAAGCTTTCTTT
TRBV4-3,TRBD1,.,TRBJ2-7,CASSQGMTGAYEQYF,TGCGCCAGCAGCCAAGGCATGACAGGGGCCTACGAGCAGTACTTC
TRBV9,.,.,TRBJ2-2,CASSVSTSMTGELFF,TGTGCCAGCAGCGTGTCGACTAGTATGACCGGGGAGCTGTTTTTT
TRBV4-3,.,.,TRBJ1-4,CASSRILDPGNEKLFF,TGCGCCAGCAGCCGAATCCTTGACCCGGGTAATGAAAAACTGTTTTTT
TRBV4-3,.,.,TRBJ2-3,CASSQGLATTITNTQYF,TGCGCCAGCAGCCAAGGTCTGGCGACGACTATAACAAATACGCAGTATTTT
TRBV7-9,.,.,TRBJ2-1,CASSPGGPQGQFF,TGTGCCAGCAGCCCAGGGGGGCCCCAGGGGCAGTTCTTC
TRBV19,.,.,TRBJ1-2,CASSIQGSAKLYGYTF,TGTGCCAGTAGTATTCAGGGTTCGGCAAAACTATATGGCTACACCTTC
TRBV30,TRBD1,.,TRBJ2-2,CAWNQVTGLTGELFF,TGTGCCTGGAATCAAGTGACAGGGTTAACCGGGGAGCTGTTTTTT
TRBV4-1,.,.,TRBJ2-2,CASSLGQNTGELFF,TGCGCCAGCAGCCTCGGACAGAACACCGGGGAGCTGTTTTTT
TRBV19,.,.,TRBJ1-1,CASSFWTVNTEAFF,TGTGCCAGTAGCTTTTGGACAGTAAACACTGAAGCTTTCTTT
TRBV27,TRBD2,.,TRBJ2-5,CASSLVGGDPYF,TGTGCCAGCAGTTTGGTTGGGGGGGACCCTTACTTC